Listed below are T cell receptor beta chains from one sample, sequenced in a study of OX40 agonist ivuxolimab in advanced cancers. Produced via immunoSEQ multiplex PCR; TCRdb's table is partial and in-frame only. The repertoire holds approximately 82,000 clones, with around 84% as singletons. The sample was CD4+ or CD8+ T cells sorted from blood, taken in a trial of the OX40 agonist ivuxolimab. These TCRs come from an adult with an advanced solid tumor such as melanoma, head and neck, liver or kidney cancer. Each CDR3 is given without its conserved first and last residue. Size is stated for part of the rows, as once, few or many counts, or as a class when the clone is expanded.

v_gene	abundance	j_gene	CDR3aa
TRBV6-6	.	TRBJ2-3	ASSYSSGQYTDTQY
TRBV5-5	.	TRBJ2-1	ASSPRGASYNEQF
TRBV7-8	few	TRBJ2-1	ASSLALAGDGNEQF
TRBV2	.	TRBJ1-1	ASSQGGETEAF
TRBV6-5	.	TRBJ2-7	ASSPPGQNYEQY
TRBV9	few	TRBJ1-2	ASSRTGNYGYT
TRBV6-1	few	TRBJ1-5	ASSVDGYNQPQH
TRBV18	.	TRBJ2-5	ASSPGGQETQY
TRBV4-1	medium-sized	TRBJ1-3	ASSLEGQGGNTIY
TRBV18	.	TRBJ2-3	ASSYSGTSGRNWRSTDTQY
TRBV4-1	.	TRBJ2-1	ASSQAQGESSYNEQF
TRBV18	.	TRBJ2-3	ASSLSGLFTDTQY
TRBV2	.	TRBJ2-1	ASSPGTISYNEQF
TRBV2	.	TRBJ2-7	ASRKDSYYEQY
TRBV5-1	.	TRBJ2-1	ASSLASGTYNEQF
TRBV4-2	.	TRBJ2-1	ASSPRTSNEQF
TRBV4-2	.	TRBJ2-4	ASSPSLGGAKNIQY
TRBV2	.	TRBJ2-7	ASSEGSGRYEQY
TRBV10-1	few	TRBJ2-3	ASSRGQGGTDTQY
TRBV6-1	.	TRBJ2-3	ASSDNWGTGRY
TRBV6-1	.	TRBJ2-7	ASSELAGGGAYEQY
TRBV30	.	TRBJ2-1	AWRPRTRPTNEQF
TRBV7-9	.	TRBJ2-1	ASSLAEVQSWF